What follows are 26 T cell receptor beta chains derived from one specimen sequenced in a study of CD8+ T cells in alopecia areata. The treatment: oral pan-JAK inhibitor, 5-10 mg twice daily. Extracted RNA was reverse transcribed, and the resulting cDNA served as sequencing template. Clones were read by immunoSEQ multiplex PCR, and TCRdb kept only the in-frame ones, dropping some. The repertoire holds 270,000 or so clones, with roughly 50% as singletons. Material: CD4+ T cells sorted from blood, obtained at week 24, from a patient treated with tofacitinib. All receptors come from a human donor with alopecia areata.

The rearrangement links TRBV6-5 to TRBJ1-2, with D hard to call. CDR1 is MNHEY and CDR2 is SVGAGI in the germline V gene. Trimming cost V 1 base and J 12 bases, with 9 bases left between them. The CDR3 covers 11 residues. The CDR3 is CASSYFRYNTF. CDR3 sequence (DNA): TGTGCCAGCAGTTACTTTAGGTATAACACCTTC.

This clone has only a few counts. The rearrangement uses TRBV19 and TRBJ1-1, with D possibly being TRBD1 (5 bases). In germline, CDR1 is LNHDA, CDR2 SQIVND (reference sequence). V was clipped by 6 bases and J by 1 base, with 12 bases between them. The CDR3 has 14 amino acids. The CDR3 DNA is TGTGCCAGTAGCCCGACAGTTTCGAACACTGAAGCTTTCTTT. This sequence encodes CASSPTVSNTEAFF. The full variable domain, with the rest looked up from reference TRBV19 and TRBJ1-1, is DGGITQSPKYLFRKEGQNVTLSCEQNLNHDAMYWYRQDPGQGLRLIYYSQIVNDFQKGDIAEGYSVSREKKESFPLTVTSAQKNPTAFYLCASSPTVSNTEAFFGQGTRLTVV.

CDR3 nucleotides: TGTGCCAGCAGGGGACAGAGCTCCTACAATGAGCAGTTCTTC. Translating it yields CASRGQSSYNEQFF. The V and J genes are TRBV2 and TRBJ2-1; 7 bases align to TRBD1. Germline CDR1 is SNHLY and CDR2 is FYNNEI. The CDR3 is made up of 14 amino acids. V lost 6 bases and J lost 0; bases outside the gene matches: 2. Full variable domain (outside the CDR3, taken from reference TRBV2 and TRBJ2-1): EPEVTQTPSHQVTQMGQEVILRCVPISNHLYFYWYRQILGQKVEFLVSFYNNEISEKSEIFDDQFSVERPDGSNFTLKIRSTKLEDSAMYFCASRGQSSYNEQFFGPGTRLTVL.

The rearrangement links TRBV4-3 to TRBJ1-1; a possible D gene is TRBD1 (6 bases). The CDR3 runs to 15 residues. CDR1 and CDR2 (germline): LGHNA, YSLEER. Trimming left V 0 bases short and J 0 bases short, with 8 bases between. CDR3 bases: TGCGCCAGCAGCCAAGAAGGGGGGCTGAACACTGAAGCTTTCTTT. Translation gives CASSQEGGLNTEAFF.

The chain couples TRBV9 to TRBJ2-1; D gene unclear. The CDR3 is 13 residues long. With 0 bases removed from V and 7 bases from J, the gap between germline ends came to 8 bases. Germline V gene sequence: CDR1 SGDLS, CDR2 YYNGEE. CDR3 sequence: CASSVVLGNEQFF. In DNA, the CDR3 is TGTGCCAGCAGCGTAGTGTTGGGAAATGAGCAGTTCTTC.

This clone occurred a few times. The chain recombines TRBV7-3 with TRBJ1-5; D uncertain. The length of the CDR3 is 13 residues. Germline lookup yields CDR1 SGHTA and CDR2 FQGTGA. Trimming removed 2 bases at V and 7 bases at J, with 9 bases between. CDR3 in amino acids: CASSLAPQQPQHF. DNA of the CDR3: TGTGCCAGCAGCTTAGCGCCTCAACAGCCCCAGCATTTT.

Comment on this clone: The junction does not match germline at one end; this may be a read error. The gene calls are TRBV6-5 and TRBJ2-4; unclear D gene. CDR3 length: 10 amino acids. The V gene's germline CDR1 is MNHEY and CDR2 SVGAGI. In nucleotides, the CDR3 is TGTGCCAGCAGTTATAAGATTGGGCACTTC. It specifies CASSYKIGHF.

This clone has a handful of counts. The rearrangement joins TRBV29-1 to TRBJ2-1; TRBD2 aligns across 15 bases. The CDR3 is 17 residues long. In germline, CDR1 is SQVTM, CDR2 ANQGSEA. V trimming: 7 bases; J trimming: 0 bases; junction bases outside the gene matches: 7. In DNA form, the CDR3 reads TGCAGCGGAGGGACTAGCGGGGGGTTAAGCTCCTACAATGAGCAGTTCTTC. It is translated as CSGGTSGGLSSYNEQFF.

The chain uses TRBV2 and TRBJ1-6; TRBD1 is a possible D gene (6 bases). V was shortened by 7 bases and J by 7 bases, with 14 bases between the two germline ends. Germline V gene sequence: CDR1 SNHLY, CDR2 FYNNEI. The CDR3 covers 14 residues. The CDR3 protein is CASKGRGGNSPLHF. In DNA, the CDR3 is TGTGCCAGCAAGGGCAGGGGAGGGAATTCACCCCTCCACTTT.

Here the CDR3 DNA reads TGTGCCAGCACCGCCTCGGTGAGCACTGAAGCTTTCTTT. Its translation: CASTASVSTEAFF. The V gene is TRBV28, the J gene TRBJ1-1; D remains unclear. The CDR3 has 13 amino acids. The germline V gene has CDR1 MDHEN and CDR2 SYDVKM. Trimming left V 7 bases short and J 4 bases short, with 13 bases between.

This chain links TRBV7-3 with TRBJ2-4, with D tentatively TRBD1 or TRBD2 (5 bases each). Germline CDR1 SGHTA, CDR2 FQGTGA. The CDR3 contains 16 residues. V dropped 0 bases and J dropped 5 bases, with 14 bases sitting between them. CDR3 sequence (DNA): TGTGCCAGCAGCTTAACGGGGACGGCGTATCAAAACATTCAGTACTTC. This codes for CASSLTGTAYQNIQYF.

V and J are TRBV7-9 and TRBJ2-7; TRBD2 matches 15 bases. The CDR3 runs to 18 residues. The V segment lost 4 bases and the J segment 0 bases; nucleotides outside the gene matches: 7. The germline V gene encodes CDR1 SEHNR and CDR2 FQNEAQ (reference sequence). For the CDR3, the DNA is TGTGCCAGCAGCTCGGGACTAGCGGGGGGACCTAGCTCCTACGAGCAGTACTTC. Amino acid sequence: CASSSGLAGGPSSYEQYF.

This clone was seen only a few times. V is TRBV29-1 and J is TRBJ1-1, with unresolved D. The length of the CDR3 is 13 residues. The germline V and J ends were trimmed by 2 bases and 4 bases, with 11 bases remaining between them. The germline CDR1 and CDR2 sequences are SQVTM and ANQGSEA. CDR3 loop: CSVERRLATEAFF. The CDR3 nucleotides are TGCAGCGTTGAAAGGCGCTTGGCCACTGAAGCTTTCTTT.

This clone was seen a few times. This chain links TRBV28 with TRBJ1-4; D unclear. The CDR3 contains 13 residues. In germline, CDR1 is MDHEN, CDR2 SYDVKM. Trimming removed 3 bases from V and 8 bases from J, with 10 bases in between. DNA of the CDR3: TGTGCCAGCAGTTTTCCTACTGGGGAAAAACTGTTTTTT. Protein product: CASSFPTGEKLFF.

The chain recombines TRBV7-3 with TRBJ2-2, with unresolved D. The ends were cut back, 5 bases at V and 7 bases at J, with 8 bases in the middle. There are 12 residues in the CDR3. CDR1 and CDR2 from the germline V gene are SGHTA and FQGTGA. CDR3: CASSQPRGELFF. DNA of the CDR3: TGTGCCAGCAGCCAACCCCGCGGGGAGCTGTTTTTT.

This clone was detected only a few times. J is TRBJ2-4 and V is TRBV4-1, with 8 bases that match TRBD2. After removal of 4 bases from V and 5 bases from J, the junction contained 1 base not matched to a gene. The CDR3 consists of 13 residues. Per the germline V gene, CDR1 is MGHRA and CDR2 is YSYEKL. CDR3 nucleotide sequence: TGCGCCAGCAGCCCGGGAGGGGAAAACATTCAGTACTTC. Translated: CASSPGGENIQYF.

The CDR3: CASSVAGGLGETQYF. The CDR3 DNA reads as TGTGCCAGCAGCGTTGCGGGGGGGCTTGGTGAGACCCAGTACTTC. J is TRBJ2-5 and V is TRBV9; 9 bases fit TRBD2. The CDR3 length is 15 residues. Trimming removed 2 bases from V and 5 bases from J; junction bases left unmatched: 7. CDR1 is SGDLS, CDR2 YYNGEE, per germline. Full variable domain (remainder filled in from reference TRBV9 and TRBJ2-5): DSGVTQTPKHLITATGQRVTLRCSPRSGDLSVYWYQQSLDQGLQFLIQYYNGEERAKGNILERFSAQQFPDLHSELNLSSLELGDSALYFCASSVAGGLGETQYFGPGTRLLVL.

This clone was counted a single time. This chain connects TRBV30 to TRBJ1-6, with TRBD1 matching over 7 bases. The CDR3 length is 15 residues. Germline loops: CDR1 GTSNPN, CDR2 SVGIG (reference sequence). The ends lost 5 bases at V and 6 bases at J; junction bases unmatched: 10. For the CDR3, the DNA is TGTGCCTGGCTATATTCGGGGACAGCTAATTCACCCCTCCACTTT. Protein product: CAWLYSGTANSPLHF. Looking up the rest from reference TRBV30 and TRBJ1-6 gives the full variable domain: SQTIHQWPATLVQPVGSPLSLECTVEGTSNPNLYWYRQAAGRGLQLLFYSVGIGQISSEVPQNLSASRPQDRQFILSSKKLLLSDSGFYLCAWLYSGTANSPLHFGNGTRLTVT.

The chain joins TRBV7-2 to TRBJ2-3; 9 bases map to TRBD1. This CDR3 is 14 amino acids long. The germline gives CDR1 SGHTA, CDR2 FQGNSA. V shed 5 bases and J 5 bases; nucleotides not matched to a gene: 5. CDR3 protein: CASSPGQGIDTQYF. CDR3 coding DNA: TGTGCCAGCAGCCCCGGACAGGGGATAGATACGCAGTATTTT.

The V call is TRBV10-3, the J call TRBJ2-3; maybe TRBD1 (5 bases). The germline gives CDR1 ENHRY, CDR2 SYGVKD. V lost 2 bases and J 2 bases, leaving 14 bases between the germline ends. CDR3 length: 16 residues. The CDR3 loop reads CAISEHRSTYTDTQYF. Written as DNA, the CDR3 is TGTGCCATCAGTGAGCACAGGTCGACCTACACAGATACGCAGTATTTT.

The chain's CDR3 is CASSVAQRGYEQYF. The DNA of the CDR3 is TGTGCCAGCAGCGTAGCCCAGCGGGGGTACGAGCAGTACTTC. V is TRBV9 and J is TRBJ2-7, with 8 positions matching TRBD2. The V gene's germline CDR1 is SGDLS and CDR2 YYNGEE. After removal of 0 bases from V and 4 bases from J, the junction contained 3 bases not matched to a gene. The CDR3 runs 14 residues.

This clone was counted between two and nine times. The chain has TRBV6-6 and TRBJ2-7, with no clear D. V lost 2 bases to trimming and J lost 3 bases, with 5 bases between them. The V gene's germline CDR1 is MNHNY and CDR2 SVGAGI (reference sequence). There are 12 residues in the CDR3. The CDR3 protein is CASSYDGYEQYF. The CDR3 DNA is TGTGCCAGCAGTTACGATGGCTACGAGCAGTACTTC.

The rearrangement links TRBV7-9 to TRBJ2-7, with D uncertain. Germline V gene sequence: CDR1 SEHNR, CDR2 FQNEAQ (reference sequence). The CDR3 extends over 14 amino acids. The germline V and J ends were trimmed by 2 bases and 2 bases, with 10 bases remaining between them. DNA of the CDR3: TGTGCCAGCAGCTTAACAACCAGGCCCTACGAGCAGTACTTC. The encoded protein is CASSLTTRPYEQYF. Full variable domain (remainder filled in from reference TRBV7-9 and TRBJ2-7): DTGVSQNPRHKITKRGQNVTFRCDPISEHNRLYWYRQTLGQGPEFLTYFQNEAQLEKSRLLSDRFSAERPKGSFSTLEIQRTEQGDSAMYLCASSLTTRPYEQYFGPGTRLTVT.

This clone was recorded a few times. This specimen includes other DNA sequences encoding the same CDR3. The chain employs TRBV29-1 and TRBJ1-5; D unclear. This CDR3 spans 12 amino acids. Germline V gene data show CDR1 as SQVTM and CDR2 as ANQGSEA. Trimming pared 4 bases from V and 4 bases from J, leaving 8 bases between. The CDR3 DNA reads TGCAGCGTTGGCGGAGGTAATCAGCCCCAGCATTTT. Amino acid sequence: CSVGGGNQPQHF.

This rearrangement joins TRBV23-1 to TRBJ2-7, with D tentatively TRBD1 (6 bases). TRBV23-1 falls under the ORF class, with uncertain function. The ends were cut back, 0 bases at V and 2 bases at J, with 14 bases in the middle. The CDR3 loop spans 16 amino acids. This CDR3 reads CASSQSGAAQTYEQYF. The CDR3 DNA reads TGCGCCAGCAGTCAATCGGGGGCGGCCCAAACCTACGAGCAGTACTTC.

As to this clone: This CDR3 is also generated by other DNA sequences in the sample. V usage is TRBV5-1 and J usage is TRBJ2-5; no clear D. V was trimmed by 4 bases and J by 1 base, leaving 5 bases between them. Germline assignment: CDR1 SGHRS and CDR2 YFSETQ. This CDR3 is built from 12 residues. For the CDR3, the DNA is TGCGCCAGCAGCGTCTCCCAAGAGACCCAGTACTTC. Its protein product is CASSVSQETQYF.